A single sample gave rise to the 27 T cell receptor beta chains below, sequenced in a study of cytomegalovirus exposure and HLA in healthy donors. It was with 60 Vbeta and 13 Jbeta primers that the PCR ran. TCRdb keeps only in-frame clones here, not all; method: immunoSEQ multiplex PCR. Seen here are approximately 200,000 clones, approximately 81% observed once, and the top ten hold approximately 0.25%. Source material: PBMCs. These receptors all stem from a boy aged 10-17 years in good health and CMV-seronegative.

The gene calls are TRBV5-1 and TRBJ2-1, with 16 nucleotides matching TRBD2. With 2 bases clipped from V and 0 bases from J, the junction kept 5 bases outside the gene matches. Germline values: CDR1 SGHRS, CDR2 YFSETQ. This CDR3 is 19 amino acids long. CDR3 region: CASSFPGLAGGTSYNEQFF. The CDR3 nucleotides are TGCGCCAGCAGCTTTCCGGGACTAGCGGGAGGGACCTCCTACAATGAGCAGTTCTTC.

The chain is built from TRBV12-1 and TRBJ1-2; no DNA check was done on the table's D call, TRBD1. TRBV12-1 is tagged as a pseudogene. The CDR3 is made up of 14 amino acids. The CDR3 DNA is TGTGCCAGCAGCCCGGACAGGTATAACTATGGCTACACCTTC. Translation: CASSPDRYNYGYTF.

The chain uses TRBV5-1 and TRBJ2-3; 12 nucleotides agree with TRBD2. The CDR3 loop spans 17 amino acids. V lost 4 bases to trimming and J lost 1 base; unmatched junction nucleotides: 7. Germline assignment: CDR1 SGHRS and CDR2 YFSETQ. This chain's CDR3 is CASSLMTSGGRTDTQYF. In DNA, the CDR3 is TGCGCCAGCAGCCTTATGACTAGCGGGGGCCGCACAGATACGCAGTATTTT.

The rearrangement joins TRBV7-3 to TRBJ1-6, with a possible D match to TRBD1 (6 bases). The CDR3 extends over 15 amino acids. Deletions cut 3 bases from V and 6 bases from J, with 12 bases between. The germline V gene has CDR1 SGHTA and CDR2 FQGTGA. Written as DNA, the CDR3 is TGTGCCAGCAGCTTCAGGGGAAGTGGTAATTCACCCCTCCACTTT. This codes for CASSFRGSGNSPLHF.

V and J are TRBV5-5 and TRBJ1-2; D unresolved. The V gene's germline CDR1 is SGHKS and CDR2 YYEKEE (reference sequence). Trimming left V 0 bases short and J 4 bases short, with 13 bases between. The CDR3 consists of 15 residues. The DNA of the CDR3 is TGTGCCAGCAGCTTGGAGTTGGTAGATGCCTATGGCTACACCTTC. It is translated as CASSLELVDAYGYTF.

V is TRBV5-6 and J is TRBJ2-2; tentatively, D is TRBD1 (6 bases). The germline gives CDR1 SGHDT, CDR2 YYEEEE. V lost 4 bases, J lost 2 bases, and 12 bases lay in between. The length of the CDR3 is 15 residues. In DNA form, the CDR3 reads TGTGCCAGCAGCCCCCGGGACACTAACACCGGGGAGCTGTTTTTT. Translated, it gives CASSPRDTNTGELFF.

The chain links TRBV7-2 to TRBJ1-5; TRBD1 is a possible D gene (6 bases). Germline CDR1 is SGHTA and CDR2 is FQGNSA. This CDR3 spans 15 amino acids. V gave up 0 bases and J gave up 7 bases, with 13 bases separating them. CDR3 loop: CASSLAPGGGQPQHF. The CDR3 DNA reads TGTGCCAGCAGCTTAGCCCCTGGGGGGGGCCAGCCCCAGCATTTT.

V gene TRBV2 combines with J gene TRBJ1-2; D ambiguous. CDR1 and CDR2 (germline): SNHLY, FYNNEI. V lost 9 bases, J lost 8 bases, and 13 bases lay in between. This CDR3 is 11 amino acids long. Here the CDR3 reads CASPGTKGYTF. As DNA, the CDR3 is TGTGCCAGTCCGGGTACGAAGGGCTACACCTTC. Filled out from reference TRBV2 and TRBJ1-2, the complete variable domain reads EPEVTQTPSHQVTQMGQEVILRCVPISNHLYFYWYRQILGQKVEFLVSFYNNEISEKSEIFDDQFSVERPDGSNFTLKIRSTKLEDSAMYFCASPGTKGYTFGSGTRLTVV.

The chain links TRBV6-1 to TRBJ2-7, with D maybe TRBD2 (6 bases). V was shortened by 2 bases and J by 4 bases, with 15 bases between the two germline ends. Germline values: CDR1 MNHNS, CDR2 SASEGT. The CDR3 spans 15 residues. DNA of the CDR3: TGTGCCAGCAGTGAATTTCCGGGGACTCTTTACGAGCAGTACTTC. Amino acid sequence: CASSEFPGTLYEQYF.

The chain combines TRBV4-3 with TRBJ2-1, with TRBD2 matching 11 bases. The CDR3 runs 16 residues. V was pared by 2 bases and J by 2 bases, with 2 bases of the junction left unmatched. Germline V gives CDR1 LGHNA, CDR2 YSLEER. CDR3 sequence reads: CASSQLSGGAYNEQFF. The CDR3 DNA is TGCGCCAGCAGCCAACTTAGCGGGGGGGCCTACAATGAGCAGTTCTTC.

This rearrangement joins TRBV7-8 to TRBJ1-5; perhaps TRBD1 as D (5 bases). The germline V and J ends were trimmed by 3 bases and 3 bases, with 15 bases remaining between them. CDR3 length equals 16 residues. The V gene's germline CDR1 is SGHVS and CDR2 FQNEAQ. In DNA form, the CDR3 reads TGTGCCAGCAGCTTCTGGGGCAGGACACTCAATCAGCCCCAGCATTTT. This encodes CASSFWGRTLNQPQHF.

CDR3 bases: TGCGCCAGCAGCTTGCGACAGGGTTCGAACGAGCAGTACTTC. This encodes CASSLRQGSNEQYF. The chain joins TRBV5-1 to TRBJ2-7; 7 nucleotides align to TRBD1. Trimming took 1 base from V and 5 from J; bases not matched to a gene: 6. Germline CDR1 is SGHRS and CDR2 is YFSETQ. This CDR3 spans 14 amino acids.

The chain links TRBV19 to TRBJ2-5; TRBD2 matches at 9 bases. The CDR3 consists of 14 residues. CDR1 is LNHDA and CDR2 is SQIVND in the germline V gene (reference sequence). After removal of 6 bases from V and 5 bases from J, the junction contained 7 bases not matched to a gene. The CDR3 DNA sequence: TGTGCCAGTAGACGGGGACTAGCCGGTGAGACCCAGTACTTC. Translated: CASRRGLAGETQYF.

V is TRBV6-5 and J is TRBJ2-7; no clear D gene. V was pared by 0 bases and J by 1 base, with 10 bases between. The germline gives CDR1 MNHEY, CDR2 SVGAGI. This CDR3 is built from 15 residues. The CDR3 DNA reads as TGTGCCAGCAGTTACTCGATAGCTCTTTCCTACGAGCAGTACTTC. Residues: CASSYSIALSYEQYF.

V and J are TRBV11-2 and TRBJ1-6, with D possibly matching TRBD1 (6 bases). This CDR3 region has 18 residues. Trimming shortened V by 2 bases and J by 7 bases, and 21 bases separated the two germline ends. Looked up from germline, CDR1 is SGHAT and CDR2 is FQNNGV. Written as DNA, the CDR3 is TGTGCCAGCAGCTTAAGGACAACGATGTCAGGGGTAAATTCACCCCTCCACTTT. Its translation is CASSLRTTMSGVNSPLHF.

V is TRBV18 and J is TRBJ1-1, with D tentatively TRBD1 (6 bases). The CDR3 spans 14 residues. CDR1 and CDR2 from the germline V gene are KGHSH and LQKENI. Trimming removed 5 bases from V and 1 base from J, with 11 bases in between. The CDR3 is CASSGGATNTEAFF. CDR3 sequence (DNA): TGTGCCAGCTCAGGGGGGGCTACGAACACTGAAGCTTTCTTT.

The gene calls are TRBV5-1 and TRBJ2-5; 15 nucleotides agree with TRBD2. Germline V gives CDR1 SGHRS, CDR2 YFSETQ. This CDR3 is built from 18 residues. V shed 4 bases and J 5 bases; nucleotides not matched to a gene: 12. Here the CDR3 reads CASSTGLAGGPPIETQYF. The CDR3 DNA follows: TGCGCCAGCAGCACCGGACTAGCGGGGGGGCCGCCCATTGAGACCCAGTACTTC.

This chain uses TRBV7-9 with TRBJ1-4; D perhaps matches TRBD1 (5 bases). CDR3 length: 15 amino acids. V lost 0 bases to trimming and J lost 7 bases, with 12 bases between them. Per germline, CDR1 SEHNR and CDR2 FQNEAQ (reference sequence). CDR3 region: CASSLARGIGEKLFF. The CDR3 coding sequence is TGTGCCAGCAGCTTAGCTCGGGGGATAGGTGAAAAACTGTTTTTT.

This clone was seen a few times. The chain uses TRBV19 and TRBJ1-5; D is ambiguous. The germline V gene has CDR1 LNHDA and CDR2 SQIVND (reference sequence). V was shortened by 7 bases and J by 1 base, with 8 bases between the two germline ends. The CDR3 runs 13 residues. The CDR3 DNA reads TGTGCCAGTAATAAAATCAGCAATCAGCCCCAGCATTTT. Protein sequence: CASNKISNQPQHF.

The J gene is TRBJ2-1, the V gene TRBV14, with D uncertain. The V end was cut by 3 bases, the J end by 2 bases, with 8 bases between. The CDR3 spans 14 residues. The germline V gene has CDR1 SGHDN and CDR2 FVKESK. The DNA for the CDR3 is TGTGCCAGCAGCCATTGGAGCACCTACAATGAGCAGTTCTTC. Amino acids: CASSHWSTYNEQFF.

Comments on this clone: The junction departs from the called germline gene at one end, perhaps through a read error. The chain combines TRBV13 with TRBJ2-7, with 7 bases aligning to TRBD1. This CDR3 spans 15 amino acids. In germline, CDR1 is PRHDT, CDR2 FYEKMQ (reference sequence). CDR3 residues: CASSHRQGDIYEQHF. For the CDR3, the DNA is TGTGCCAGCAGCCACCGACAGGGAGACATCTACGAGCAGCACTTC.

V usage is TRBV6-1 and J usage is TRBJ2-7, with 7 bases fitting TRBD1. The V gene's germline CDR1 is MNHNS and CDR2 SASEGT. The ends lost 5 bases at V and 6 bases at J; junction bases unmatched: 4. The CDR3 contains 12 residues. CDR3 DNA sequence: TGTGCCAGCAGTTCCTACAGGGGCGAGCAGTACTTC. It is translated as CASSSYRGEQYF.

The chain couples TRBV6-1 to TRBJ1-1, with 7 bases aligning to TRBD1. CDR1 is MNHNS, CDR2 SASEGT, per germline. This CDR3 is 15 amino acids long. V lost 8 bases, J lost 2 bases, and 11 bases stayed unmatched. The CDR3 is CASHNLGQFNTEAFF. CDR3 DNA sequence: TGTGCCAGCCATAACCTGGGACAGTTTAACACTGAAGCTTTCTTT.

This clone was seen only once. This rearrangement joins TRBV28 to TRBJ1-5, with 10 bases aligning to TRBD1. The V gene's germline CDR1 is MDHEN and CDR2 SYDVKM. CDR3 length equals 16 residues. Trimming removed 2 bases from V and 7 bases from J; junction bases left unmatched: 8. The CDR3 loop reads CASSLLRTGGRQPQHF. CDR3 in DNA: TGTGCCAGCAGTTTACTTCGGACAGGGGGGAGACAGCCCCAGCATTTT.

The DNA for the CDR3 is TGTGCCAGCAGTTTCTCGGGCGGGAGGGCCGGAGGTGAGCAGTTCTTC. Translating gives CASSFSGGRAGGEQFF. The chain joins TRBV7-6 to TRBJ2-1; 9 bases align to TRBD2. The CDR3 totals 16 residues. V lost 6 bases to trimming and J lost 9 bases; unmatched junction nucleotides: 15. Looked up from germline, CDR1 is SGHVS and CDR2 is FNYEAQ.

As regards this clone: At one end, the junction sequence differs from germline, possibly due to a read error. The DNA of the CDR3 is TGTGCCAGCAGCCGAGACCTAGACTCCTCCAATGAGCAGTTCTTC. As protein: CASSRDLDSSNEQFF. The chain combines TRBV5-6 with TRBJ2-1; D is uncertain. The CDR3 is 15 residues long. The germline gives CDR1 SGHDT, CDR2 YYEEEE.

The chain has TRBV7-3 and TRBJ2-3; possibly TRBD1 for D (6 bases). Germline CDR1 and CDR2: SGHTA and FQGTGA. V was pared by 8 bases and J by 4 bases, with 13 bases between. The CDR3 runs 13 residues. CDR3 DNA: TGTGCCAGCGGTCAGGGGCCCGCAGATACGCAGTATTTT. It translates to CASGQGPADTQYF.